The clone carrying this T cell receptor (beta chain) was detected only a few times. The antigen is not known. Following RNA extraction, reverse transcription yielded cDNA that acted as the sequencing template. Some clones are missing from TCRdb's copy, which holds only in-frame ones; the method was immunoSEQ multiplex PCR. This table holds 110,000 or so clones, roughly 66% found once. The V end lost 5 bases, the J end lost 3 bases, and 21 bases lay between the germline ends. CDR1 is SGHDT, CDR2 YYEEEE, per germline. CDR3 length: 16 amino acids. The source of the sample is a study of CD8+ T cells in alopecia areata. Overall study findings and caveats: Patients displayed less clarity in TCR sharing than mice, a finding possibly related to HLA.

The chain links TRBV5-6 to TRBJ2-7; D remains unclear. Source material: CD4+ T cells sorted from blood. This sequence originates from a human donor in good health. In DNA form, the CDR3 reads TGTGCCAGCAGATCCGGGCCACTCGCAAGTAACTACGAGCAGTACTTC. Translation: CASRSGPLASNYEQYF.